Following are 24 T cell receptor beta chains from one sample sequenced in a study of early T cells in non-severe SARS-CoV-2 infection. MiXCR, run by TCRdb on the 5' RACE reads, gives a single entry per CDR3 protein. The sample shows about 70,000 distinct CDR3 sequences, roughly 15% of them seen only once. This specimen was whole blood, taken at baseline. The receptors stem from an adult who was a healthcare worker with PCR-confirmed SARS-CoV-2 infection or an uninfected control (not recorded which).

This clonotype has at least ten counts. The CDR3, as DNA: TGTGCCAGCAGCTTGGACCGCTACAATGAGCAGTTCTTC. This sequence encodes CASSLDRYNEQFF. The chain joins TRBV7-8 to TRBJ2-1; D remains unclear. Deletions cut 3 bases from V and 3 bases from J, with 6 bases between. CDR3 length: 13 amino acids. Per the germline V gene, CDR1 is SGHVS and CDR2 is FQNEAQ.

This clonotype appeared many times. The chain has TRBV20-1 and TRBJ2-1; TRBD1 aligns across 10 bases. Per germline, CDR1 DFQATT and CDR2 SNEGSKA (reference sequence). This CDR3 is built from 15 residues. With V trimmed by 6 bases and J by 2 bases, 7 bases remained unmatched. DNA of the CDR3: TGCAGTGCCGAACCCGGGACAGGGGCCTACAATGAGCAGTTCTTC. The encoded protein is CSAEPGTGAYNEQFF.

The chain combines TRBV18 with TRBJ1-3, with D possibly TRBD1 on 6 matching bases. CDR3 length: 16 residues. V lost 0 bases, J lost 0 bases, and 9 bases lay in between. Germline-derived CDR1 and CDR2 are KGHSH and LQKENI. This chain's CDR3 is CASSPPSGASGNTIYF. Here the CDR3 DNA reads TGTGCCAGCTCACCACCTTCGGGGGCCTCTGGAAACACCATATATTTT.

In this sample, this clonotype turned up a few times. The CDR3 loop is CSVHASGYTF. For the CDR3, the DNA is TGCAGCGTTCACGCTTCAGGCTACACCTTC. The chain carries TRBV29-1 and TRBJ1-2; D unclear. Germline CDR1 is SQVTM and CDR2 is ANQGSEA. V was pared by 5 bases and J by 8 bases, with 9 bases between. The CDR3 consists of 10 residues.

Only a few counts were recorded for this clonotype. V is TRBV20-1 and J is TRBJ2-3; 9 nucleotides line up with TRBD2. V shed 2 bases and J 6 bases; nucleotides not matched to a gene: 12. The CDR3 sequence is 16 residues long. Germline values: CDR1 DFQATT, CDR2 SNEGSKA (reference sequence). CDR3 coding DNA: TGCAGTGCTAGAAGGGGTGGGACTAGCCGGCAGGATACGCAGTATTTT. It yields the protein CSARRGGTSRQDTQYF.

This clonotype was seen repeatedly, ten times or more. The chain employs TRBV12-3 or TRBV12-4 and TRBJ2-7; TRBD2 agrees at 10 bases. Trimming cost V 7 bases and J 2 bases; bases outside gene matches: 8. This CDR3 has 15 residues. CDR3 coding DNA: TGTGCCAGCAAATCAAGACTAGCGGGTCCCTACGAGCAGTACTTC. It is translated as CASKSRLAGPYEQYF.

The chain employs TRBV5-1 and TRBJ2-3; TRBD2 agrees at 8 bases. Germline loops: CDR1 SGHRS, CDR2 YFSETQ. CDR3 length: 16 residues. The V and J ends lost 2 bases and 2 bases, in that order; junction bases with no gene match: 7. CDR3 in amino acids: CASSFIAGTYTDTQYF. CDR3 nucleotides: TGCGCCAGCAGCTTTATAGCGGGAACTTACACAGATACGCAGTATTTT. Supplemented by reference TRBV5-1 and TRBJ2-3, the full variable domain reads KAGVTQTPRYLIKTRGQQVTLSCSPISGHRSVSWYQQTPGQGLQFLFEYFSETQRNKGNFPGRFSGRQFSNSRSEMNVSTLELGDSALYLCASSFIAGTYTDTQYFGPGTRLTVL.

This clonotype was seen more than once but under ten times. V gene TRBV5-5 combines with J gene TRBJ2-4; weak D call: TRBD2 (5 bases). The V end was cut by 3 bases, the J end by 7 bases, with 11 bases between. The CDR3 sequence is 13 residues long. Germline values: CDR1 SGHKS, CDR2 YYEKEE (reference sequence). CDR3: CASSSDFENIQYF. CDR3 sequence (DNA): TGTGCCAGCAGCTCGGACTTCGAGAACATTCAGTACTTC.

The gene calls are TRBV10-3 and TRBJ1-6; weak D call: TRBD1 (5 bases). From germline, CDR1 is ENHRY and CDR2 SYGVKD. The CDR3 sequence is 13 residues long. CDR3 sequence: CGAQETYNSPLHF. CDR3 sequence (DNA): TGTGGCGCACAGGAAACCTATAATTCACCCCTCCACTTT.

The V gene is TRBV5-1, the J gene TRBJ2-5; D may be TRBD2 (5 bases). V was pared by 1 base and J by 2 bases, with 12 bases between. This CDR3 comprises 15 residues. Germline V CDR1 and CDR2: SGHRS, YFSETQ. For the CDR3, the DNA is TGCGCCAGCAGCTTGAGCGGCGGAGAACAAGAGACCCAGTACTTC. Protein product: CASSLSGGEQETQYF.

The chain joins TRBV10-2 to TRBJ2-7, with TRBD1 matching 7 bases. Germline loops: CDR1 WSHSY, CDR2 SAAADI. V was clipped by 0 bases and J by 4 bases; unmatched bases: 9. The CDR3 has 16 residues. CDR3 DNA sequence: TGCGCCAGCAGTGAGTCTGAGGCAGGGGGAAAATACGAGCAGTACTTC. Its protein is CASSESEAGGKYEQYF.

In nucleotides, the CDR3 is TGTGCCAGTCCGGGACAGGGGTCCGGGGAGCTGTTTTTT. It encodes CASPGQGSGELFF. The chain carries TRBV21-1 and TRBJ2-2; TRBD1 is taken as the D call from the table, unchecked against the DNA. TRBV21-1 is termed a pseudogene. This CDR3 has 13 amino acids.

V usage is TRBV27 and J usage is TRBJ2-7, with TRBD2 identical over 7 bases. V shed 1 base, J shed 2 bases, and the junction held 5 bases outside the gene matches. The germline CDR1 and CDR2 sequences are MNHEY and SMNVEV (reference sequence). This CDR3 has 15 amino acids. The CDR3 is CASSLWGRVAYEQYF. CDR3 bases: TGTGCCAGCAGTTTATGGGGGAGGGTCGCCTACGAGCAGTACTTC.

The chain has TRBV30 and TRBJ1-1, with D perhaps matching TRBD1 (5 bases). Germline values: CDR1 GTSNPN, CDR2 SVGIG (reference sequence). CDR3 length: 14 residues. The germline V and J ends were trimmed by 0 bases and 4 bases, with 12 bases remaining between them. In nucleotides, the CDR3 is TGTGCCTGGAGTGTCCAGGGAGGGATCACTGAAGCTTTCTTT. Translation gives CAWSVQGGITEAFF. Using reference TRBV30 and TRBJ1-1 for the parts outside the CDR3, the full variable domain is SQTIHQWPATLVQPVGSPLSLECTVEGTSNPNLYWYRQAAGRGLQLLFYSVGIGQISSEVPQNLSASRPQDRQFILSSKKLLLSDSGFYLCAWSVQGGITEAFFGQGTRLTVV.

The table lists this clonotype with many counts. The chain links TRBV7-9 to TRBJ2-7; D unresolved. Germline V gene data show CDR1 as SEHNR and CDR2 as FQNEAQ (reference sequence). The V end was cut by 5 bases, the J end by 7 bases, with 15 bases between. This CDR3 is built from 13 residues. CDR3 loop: CASSPPGQPEQYF. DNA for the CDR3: TGTGCCAGCAGCCCCCCCGGGCAGCCGGAGCAGTACTTC.

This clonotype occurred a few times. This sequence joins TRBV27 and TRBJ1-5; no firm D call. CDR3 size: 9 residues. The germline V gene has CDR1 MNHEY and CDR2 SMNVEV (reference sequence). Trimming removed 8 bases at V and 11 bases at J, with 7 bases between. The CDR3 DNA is TGTGCCAGCCTACGAACCCAGCATTTT. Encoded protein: CASLRTQHF.

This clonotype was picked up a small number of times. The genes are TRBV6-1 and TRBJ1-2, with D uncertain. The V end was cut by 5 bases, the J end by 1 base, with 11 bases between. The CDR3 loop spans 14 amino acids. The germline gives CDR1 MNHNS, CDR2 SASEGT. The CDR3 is CASSSSTVNYGYTF. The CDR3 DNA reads TGTGCCAGCAGTAGCTCAACAGTTAACTATGGCTACACCTTC.

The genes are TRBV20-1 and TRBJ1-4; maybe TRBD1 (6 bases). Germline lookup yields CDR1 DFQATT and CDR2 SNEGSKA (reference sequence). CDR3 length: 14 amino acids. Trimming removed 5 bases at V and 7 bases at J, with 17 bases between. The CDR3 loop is CSAPEVQGSEKLFF. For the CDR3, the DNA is TGCAGTGCTCCAGAGGTCCAGGGGAGTGAAAAACTGTTTTTT.

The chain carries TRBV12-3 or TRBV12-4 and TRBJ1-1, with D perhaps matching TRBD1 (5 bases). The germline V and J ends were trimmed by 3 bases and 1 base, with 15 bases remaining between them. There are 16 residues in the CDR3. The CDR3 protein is CASSFRQGTRNTEAFF. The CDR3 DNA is TGTGCCAGCAGTTTTCGGCAGGGAACCCGGAACACTGAAGCTTTCTTT.

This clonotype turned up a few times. CDR3 in amino acids: CASSRKTGENTEAFF. DNA for the CDR3: TGCGCCAGCAGCCGTAAGACAGGGGAGAACACTGAAGCTTTCTTT. The chain links TRBV4-1 to TRBJ1-1; 8 bases match TRBD1. CDR3 size: 15 residues. With V trimmed by 4 bases and J by 1 base, 5 bases remained unmatched. The germline CDR1 and CDR2 sequences are MGHRA and YSYEKL.

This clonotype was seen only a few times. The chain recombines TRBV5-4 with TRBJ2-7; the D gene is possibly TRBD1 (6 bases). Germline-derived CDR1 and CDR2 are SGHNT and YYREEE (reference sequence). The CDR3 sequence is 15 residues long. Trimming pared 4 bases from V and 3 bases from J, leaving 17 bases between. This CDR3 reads CASSKPDGTHYEQYF. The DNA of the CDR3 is TGTGCCAGCAGCAAGCCGGACGGGACACACTACGAGCAGTACTTC.

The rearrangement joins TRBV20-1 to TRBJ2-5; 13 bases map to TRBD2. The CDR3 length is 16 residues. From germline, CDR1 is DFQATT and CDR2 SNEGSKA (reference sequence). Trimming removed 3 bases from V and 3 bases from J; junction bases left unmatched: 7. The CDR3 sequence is CSASPLLAGGKETQYF. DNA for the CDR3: TGCAGTGCTAGTCCCTTACTAGCGGGAGGGAAAGAGACCCAGTACTTC.

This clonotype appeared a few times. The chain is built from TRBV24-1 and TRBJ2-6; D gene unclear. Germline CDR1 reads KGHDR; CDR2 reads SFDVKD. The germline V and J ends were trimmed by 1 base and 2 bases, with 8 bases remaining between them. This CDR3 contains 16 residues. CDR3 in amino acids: CATSDLVRPGANVLTF. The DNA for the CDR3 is TGTGCCACCAGTGATTTAGTGAGGCCTGGGGCCAACGTCCTGACTTTC.

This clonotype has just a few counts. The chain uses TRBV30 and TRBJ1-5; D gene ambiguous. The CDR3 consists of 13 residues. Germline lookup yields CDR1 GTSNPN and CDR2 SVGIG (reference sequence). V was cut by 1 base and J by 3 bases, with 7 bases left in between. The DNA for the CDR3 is TGTGCCTGGAGTGCGGGGAACAATCAGCCCCAGCATTTT. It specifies CAWSAGNNQPQHF.